The 13 T cell receptor beta chains below were found in one sample sequenced in a study of cytomegalovirus exposure and HLA in healthy donors. Researchers ran the PCR with 60 Vbeta and 13 Jbeta primers. Sequenced by immunoSEQ multiplex PCR; TCRdb stores in-frame clones only, minus some. The sample records 70,000 to 100,000 clones, more than 70% being singletons. Sequencing used PBMCs. The receptor set was obtained from a man aged 18 to 30 in good health and CMV-seronegative.

This chain links TRBV4-1 with TRBJ2-1, with 8 bases identical to TRBD1. The CDR3 sequence is 17 residues long. The V and J ends lost 0 bases and 4 bases, in that order; junction bases with no gene match: 8. CDR1 is MGHRA and CDR2 is YSYEKL in the germline V gene. In DNA, the CDR3 is TGCGCCAGCAGCCAAGACCCAGGGGGCACATTGTACAATGAGCAGTTCTTC. Translated: CASSQDPGGTLYNEQFF.

This chain links TRBV2 with TRBJ1-2, with a weak D call TRBD1 (5 bases). Trimming removed 5 bases at V and 4 bases at J, with 14 bases between. Germline CDR1 SNHLY, CDR2 FYNNEI. There are 14 residues in the CDR3. This chain's CDR3 is CASSKTVFIYGYTF. CDR3 DNA: TGTGCCAGCAGTAAGACAGTTTTCATCTATGGCTACACCTTC.

This chain joins TRBV2 and TRBJ2-7; D remains unclear. V lost 11 bases, J lost 3 bases, and 20 bases lay in between. Looked up from germline, CDR1 is SNHLY and CDR2 is FYNNEI. CDR3 length: 14 amino acids. CDR3 loop: CAAQGRDTLYEQYF. CDR3 DNA: TGTGCCGCACAAGGCCGAGACACTCTCTACGAGCAGTACTTC.

The V gene is TRBV11-3, the J gene TRBJ2-4; TRBD1 matches at 8 bases. Trimming removed 5 bases from V and 6 bases from J; junction bases left unmatched: 12. CDR1 and CDR2 (germline): SGHNT, YENEEA. The CDR3 is 16 residues long. CDR3 bases: TGTGCCAGCAGCGCGTCAGGGGGCGCTTCGGGAAACATTCAGTACTTC. Its translation is CASSASGGASGNIQYF.

V usage is TRBV27 and J usage is TRBJ1-5; D call uncertain. The CDR3 consists of 15 residues. CDR1 and CDR2 (germline): MNHEY, SMNVEV (reference sequence). Between the trimmed V and J ends, which lost 2 bases and 1 base, there was a span of 9 bases. The CDR3 DNA is TGTGCCAGCAGTTTAGGGGAGAGCAGCAATCAGCCCCAGCATTTT. Translating it yields CASSLGESSNQPQHF.

J is TRBJ2-5 and V is TRBV5-1; TRBD2 matches 11 bases. The CDR3 sequence is 17 residues long. Trimming at V came to 2 bases and at J to 6 bases, leaving 12 bases not matched to a gene. Germline values: CDR1 SGHRS, CDR2 YFSETQ. In DNA form, the CDR3 reads TGCGCCAGCAGCTTCTTAGCGGGGGGGCCGGCTTTACAGACCCAGTACTTC. Protein: CASSFLAGGPALQTQYF.

The chain is built from TRBV19 and TRBJ2-3; D possibly corresponds to TRBD2 (6 bases). The V end was cut by 5 bases, the J end by 2 bases, with 17 bases between. CDR3 size: 16 residues. In germline, CDR1 is LNHDA, CDR2 SQIVND (reference sequence). CDR3 nucleotides: TGTGCCAGTAGTGGAGTGGCGGGGCTGGACACAGATACGCAGTATTTT. This encodes CASSGVAGLDTDTQYF. Full variable domain (rest looked up from reference TRBV19 and TRBJ2-3): DGGITQSPKYLFRKEGQNVTLSCEQNLNHDAMYWYRQDPGQGLRLIYYSQIVNDFQKGDIAEGYSVSREKKESFPLTVTSAQKNPTAFYLCASSGVAGLDTDTQYFGPGTRLTVL.

J is TRBJ2-7 and V is TRBV6-5, with no clear D. The CDR3 has 14 residues. The ends were cut back, 7 bases at V and 0 bases at J, with 13 bases in the middle. CDR1 and CDR2 (germline): MNHEY, SVGAGI. CDR3 loop: CASTPTPSSYEQYF. CDR3 nucleotide sequence: TGTGCCAGCACCCCGACTCCGAGCTCCTACGAGCAGTACTTC.

About this clone itself: Additional DNA sequences in this sample encode the identical CDR3. V is TRBV18 and J is TRBJ2-7; no definite D call. V lost 3 bases and J lost 0, with 6 bases in between. Looked up from germline, CDR1 is KGHSH and CDR2 is LQKENI. This CDR3 is built from 13 residues. For the CDR3, the DNA is TGTGCCAGCTCACCGCCGAGCTCCTACGAGCAGTACTTC. Translated: CASSPPSSYEQYF. Based on the CDR3 plus reference TRBV18 and TRBJ2-7, the full variable domain is NAGVMQNPRHLVRRRGQEARLRCSPMKGHSHVYWYRQLPEEGLKFMVYLQKENIIDESGMPKERFSAEFPKEGPSILRIQQVVRGDSAAYFCASSPPSSYEQYFGPGTRLTVT.

This clone was seen only once. V usage is TRBV5-1 and J usage is TRBJ1-4; TRBD1 agrees at 7 bases. The J segment lost 8 bases and the V segment lost 4 bases, leaving 11 bases of the junction unmatched. There are 15 residues in the CDR3. Germline V gene sequence: CDR1 SGHRS, CDR2 YFSETQ. The chain's CDR3 is CASSQGQEGSEKLFF. The CDR3 bases are TGCGCCAGCAGCCAAGGACAGGAGGGGTCGGAAAAACTGTTTTTT.

The chain couples TRBV7-9 to TRBJ2-1; 7 bases map to TRBD2. With V trimmed by 4 bases and J by 10 bases, 4 bases remained unmatched. CDR1 and CDR2 (germline): SEHNR, FQNEAQ (reference sequence). The length of the CDR3 is 12 residues. CDR3 bases: TGTGCCAGCAGCTCGATCGGGGGGGAGCAGTTCTTC. This codes for CASSSIGGEQFF. Filled out from reference TRBV7-9 and TRBJ2-1, the complete variable domain reads DTGVSQNPRHKITKRGQNVTFRCDPISEHNRLYWYRQTLGQGPEFLTYFQNEAQLEKSRLLSDRFSAERPKGSFSTLEIQRTEQGDSAMYLCASSSIGGEQFFGPGTRLTVL.

The V and J genes are TRBV4-1 and TRBJ2-1, with 9 bases matching TRBD2. The CDR3 totals 16 residues. Germline loops: CDR1 MGHRA, CDR2 YSYEKL. Germline trimming cut 0 bases from V and 4 bases from J; bases unmatched to any gene: 4. The CDR3 here is CASSQEGGGVYNEQFF. The CDR3 DNA sequence: TGCGCCAGCAGCCAAGAAGGCGGGGGGGTGTACAATGAGCAGTTCTTC.

The chain couples TRBV10-2 to TRBJ2-7; a weak D match, TRBD2 (6 bases). The CDR3 loop spans 15 amino acids. CDR1 WSHSY and CDR2 SAAADI come from the germline V gene. Trimming stripped 2 bases from V and 2 bases from J, with 13 bases between. CDR3 region: CASSEPTGRAYEQYF. CDR3 DNA: TGCGCCAGCAGTGAGCCGACCGGGAGAGCCTACGAGCAGTACTTC.